These 29 T cell receptor beta chains were sequenced from one sample in a study of cytomegalovirus exposure and HLA in healthy donors. It was with 60 Vbeta and 13 Jbeta primers that the PCR ran. The assay was immunoSEQ multiplex PCR, and TCRdb's table has in-frame clones only and misses some. The sample carries tens of thousands of clones, more than 80% recorded once. The sample was PBMCs. All receptors come from a male donor in good health and CMV-seronegative.

This clone was detected only a few times. The chain links TRBV5-6 to TRBJ1-1; D is possibly TRBD1 (5 bases). The CDR3 spans 15 residues. The germline V and J ends were trimmed by 2 bases and 3 bases, with 14 bases remaining between them. Germline CDR1 and CDR2: SGHDT and YYEEEE. CDR3 in amino acids: CASSFEQGSHTEAFF. CDR3 coding DNA: TGTGCCAGCAGCTTTGAGCAGGGTAGCCACACTGAAGCTTTCTTT.

This clone was picked up a small number of times. CDR3 in amino acids: CASSVETTGTYGYTF. In nucleotides, the CDR3 is TGCGCCAGCAGCGTAGAAACAACAGGAACCTATGGCTACACCTTC. The chain carries TRBV5-1 and TRBJ1-2, with a possible D match to TRBD1 (5 bases). Germline CDR1 reads SGHRS; CDR2 reads YFSETQ. V dropped 4 bases and J dropped 4 bases, with 17 bases sitting between them. This CDR3 is 15 amino acids long. Together with reference TRBV5-1 and TRBJ1-2, the CDR3 gives the full variable domain: KAGVTQTPRYLIKTRGQQVTLSCSPISGHRSVSWYQQTPGQGLQFLFEYFSETQRNKGNFPGRFSGRQFSNSRSEMNVSTLELGDSALYLCASSVETTGTYGYTFGSGTRLTVV.

This clone showed up just a few times. The conserved closing phenylalanine or tryptophan is absent in this CDR3, likely reflecting a read error. The chain is built from TRBV11-2 and TRBJ2-3, with TRBD2 as a possible D gene (5 bases). Per the germline V gene, CDR1 is SGHAT and CDR2 is FQNNGV. The V end lost 3 bases, the J end lost 4 bases, and 8 bases lay between the germline ends. This CDR3 contains 13 residues. DNA of the CDR3: TGTGCCAGCAGCTTCCTAGCTCCAGATACGCAGTATGTT. Translated: CASSFLAPDTQYV.

V is TRBV6-1 and J is TRBJ2-1; the match to TRBD2 covers 7 bases. This CDR3 comprises 13 residues. V trimming: 3 bases; J trimming: 12 bases; junction bases outside the gene matches: 8. Germline lookup yields CDR1 MNHNS and CDR2 SASEGT. The CDR3 sequence: CASSDSGSWGQFF. The DNA for the CDR3 is TGTGCCAGCAGTGATAGCGGGTCCTGGGGGCAGTTCTTC.

This clone turned up a few times. The chain combines TRBV28 with TRBJ2-3; TRBD2 aligns across 11 bases. The CDR3 runs 17 residues. CDR1 is MDHEN, CDR2 SYDVKM, per germline. V shed 8 bases and J 3 bases; nucleotides not matched to a gene: 13. In nucleotides, the CDR3 is TGTGCCAGCTCCCAGCCCACTAGCGGGAGACTTACAGATACGCAGTATTTT. Its protein product is CASSQPTSGRLTDTQYF.

The chain combines TRBV4-3 with TRBJ2-1, with D perhaps TRBD2 (5 bases). The V gene's germline CDR1 is LGHNA and CDR2 YSLEER. V lost 0 bases to trimming and J lost 9 bases, with 21 bases between them. The CDR3 sequence is 17 residues long. This chain's CDR3 is CASSQDPGSVRDGEQFF. CDR3 coding DNA: TGCGCCAGCAGCCAAGATCCGGGGTCCGTCCGGGATGGTGAGCAGTTCTTC.

The CDR3 bases are TGTGCCAGCAGTCCACAGGGTCTAACCTATGGCTACACCTTC. Translation: CASSPQGLTYGYTF. The V call is TRBV27, the J call TRBJ1-2; tentatively, D is TRBD1 (6 bases). From germline, CDR1 is MNHEY and CDR2 SMNVEV (reference sequence). The CDR3 consists of 14 residues. V was clipped by 5 bases and J by 4 bases, with 14 bases between them.

The rearrangement joins TRBV6-5 to TRBJ1-2; 7 bases are shared with TRBD1. The CDR3 has 14 amino acids. The ends lost 0 bases at V and 8 bases at J; junction bases unmatched: 6. Per germline, CDR1 MNHEY and CDR2 SVGAGI. CDR3 nucleotide sequence: TGTGCCAGCAGTTACTCGGAACAGGGGAAGGGCTACACCTTC. Amino acid sequence: CASSYSEQGKGYTF.

The V call is TRBV2, the J call TRBJ2-7; 11 positions agree with TRBD1. Germline V gives CDR1 SNHLY, CDR2 FYNNEI. The V segment lost 7 bases and the J segment 5 bases; nucleotides outside the gene matches: 10. The CDR3 covers 15 residues. The CDR3 region is CASTSGDRGAHEQYF. CDR3 nucleotides: TGTGCCAGCACCTCGGGGGACAGGGGGGCCCACGAGCAGTACTTC.

The chain employs TRBV27 and TRBJ1-2, with D tentatively TRBD1 (5 bases). V lost 2 bases and J lost 2, with 9 bases in between. In germline, CDR1 is MNHEY, CDR2 SMNVEV (reference sequence). The CDR3 is 14 amino acids. The CDR3 region has the DNA TGTGCCAGCAGTTTAAGCGACAGCAACTATGGCTACACCTTC. Its protein is CASSLSDSNYGYTF.

This clone was seen a few times. The chain is built from TRBV27 and TRBJ1-2, with 10 bases that match TRBD1. Germline-derived CDR1 and CDR2 are MNHEY and SMNVEV (reference sequence). The J segment lost 6 bases and the V segment lost 4 bases, leaving 5 bases of the junction unmatched. The CDR3 extends over 14 amino acids. CDR3 DNA sequence: TGTGCCAGCAGTTCATCCGGGACAGGGGATGGCTACACCTTC. Amino acids: CASSSSGTGDGYTF.

The chain employs TRBV27 and TRBJ1-1, with D possibly TRBD1 on 6 matching bases. CDR3 size: 16 residues. V lost 10 bases to trimming and J lost 1 base, with 22 bases between them. Germline CDR1 reads MNHEY; CDR2 reads SMNVEV (reference sequence). DNA of the CDR3: TGTGCCACCCTGCGCCAGGGGTCACTGGGGAACACTGAAGCTTTCTTT. Its protein product is CATLRQGSLGNTEAFF.

The V gene is TRBV30, the J gene TRBJ2-7; 8 bases line up with TRBD1. The J segment lost 3 bases and the V segment lost 7 bases, leaving 5 bases of the junction unmatched. Germline loops: CDR1 GTSNPN, CDR2 SVGIG (reference sequence). This CDR3 is built from 12 residues. The chain's CDR3 is CAFTGGVYEQYF. As DNA, the CDR3 is TGTGCCTTTACAGGGGGAGTCTACGAGCAGTACTTC.

The chain recombines TRBV29-1 with TRBJ2-7; TRBD1 matches 9 bases. V trimming: 0 bases; J trimming: 2 bases; junction bases outside the gene matches: 2. The CDR3 has 14 amino acids. CDR1 and CDR2 (germline): SQVTM, ANQGSEA. Here the CDR3 reads CSVEDRQGAYEQYF. The DNA for the CDR3 is TGCAGCGTTGAAGATCGACAGGGGGCCTACGAGCAGTACTTC.

This sequence joins TRBV6-5 and TRBJ1-2; 11 nucleotides agree with TRBD1. This CDR3 is built from 15 residues. V lost 2 bases, J lost 8 bases, and 7 bases stayed unmatched. Germline V lookup: CDR1 MNHEY, CDR2 SVGAGI. The CDR3 region has the DNA TGTGCCAGCAGTTACGCCTCCGGACAGGGGGCCGGCTACACCTTC. Translated: CASSYASGQGAGYTF.

This clone occurred a few times. The chain recombines TRBV28 with TRBJ2-7, with D perhaps matching TRBD1 (6 bases). Germline CDR1 and CDR2: MDHEN and SYDVKM. V lost 9 bases and J lost 2, with 11 bases in between. This CDR3 spans 12 amino acids. The CDR3 spells CASTGFPYEQYF. In nucleotides, the CDR3 is TGTGCCAGTACAGGGTTCCCCTACGAGCAGTACTTC.

The V and J genes are TRBV4-1 and TRBJ1-4, with 9 bases lining up with TRBD1. Germline V CDR1 and CDR2: MGHRA, YSYEKL. This CDR3 region has 16 residues. V dropped 0 bases and J dropped 7; count of bases not matched to a gene: 6. CDR3 loop: CASSQEQGARGEKLFF. CDR3 in DNA: TGCGCCAGCAGCCAAGAACAGGGGGCGCGGGGTGAAAAACTGTTTTTT.

This sequence joins TRBV4-2 and TRBJ1-2, with a tentative D call TRBD1 (6 bases). The V end was cut by 3 bases, the J end by 7 bases, with 15 bases between. The CDR3 runs 14 residues. Germline V gene lookup returns CDR1 LGHNA and CDR2 YNFKEQ. Here the CDR3 DNA reads TGTGCCAGCAGCCAGAGGACAGACTATATTGGCTACACCTTC. Its protein is CASSQRTDYIGYTF.

The rearrangement links TRBV13 to TRBJ2-6; the match to TRBD2 covers 7 bases. The CDR3 is 16 amino acids. With V trimmed by 8 bases and J by 0 bases, 7 bases remained unmatched. In germline, CDR1 is PRHDT, CDR2 FYEKMQ (reference sequence). CDR3 DNA: TGTGCCAGCGGGCTAGCGGTTTTCTCTGGGGCCAACGTCCTGACTTTC. It is translated as CASGLAVFSGANVLTF.

The CDR3 DNA is TGTGCCAGCAGCTTGGGAGAAACTGAAGCTTTCTTT. Protein sequence: CASSLGETEAFF. This rearrangement joins TRBV7-9 to TRBJ1-1, with D unclear. The CDR3 runs to 12 residues. Germline values: CDR1 SEHNR, CDR2 FQNEAQ (reference sequence). The V and J ends lost 3 bases and 5 bases respectively, with 7 bases between them.

The chain joins TRBV19 to TRBJ1-6; 8 bases align to TRBD1. The J segment lost 10 bases and the V segment lost 3 bases, leaving 5 bases of the junction unmatched. Germline V CDR1 and CDR2: LNHDA, SQIVND (reference sequence). The length of the CDR3 is 14 residues. CDR3 nucleotide sequence: TGTGCCAGTAGTATTACCCAGGGGGCCTCACCCCTCCACTTT. Protein product: CASSITQGASPLHF.

V gene TRBV19 combines with J gene TRBJ1-5; D possibly corresponds to TRBD1 (6 bases). This CDR3 has 14 amino acids. V lost 4 bases, J lost 3 bases, and 10 bases lay in between. Germline values: CDR1 LNHDA, CDR2 SQIVND (reference sequence). Here the CDR3 reads CASSTQGYNQPQHF. The CDR3 region has the DNA TGTGCCAGTAGTACGCAGGGGTACAATCAGCCCCAGCATTTT.

The chain uses TRBV29-1 and TRBJ2-3, with 10 bases fitting TRBD1. Unmatched junction bases numbered 1, after V lost 4 bases and J lost 3 bases. The CDR3 is made up of 13 amino acids. Germline CDR1 reads SQVTM; CDR2 reads ANQGSEA. For the CDR3, the DNA is TGCAGCGTTGGGGACAGGGGAACAGATACGCAGTATTTT. This codes for CSVGDRGTDTQYF.

V is TRBV6-1 and J is TRBJ2-7, with 10 bases lining up with TRBD1. The CDR3 has 15 amino acids. Looked up from germline, CDR1 is MNHNS and CDR2 is SASEGT. V lost 1 base, J lost 0 bases, and 0 bases stayed unmatched. The CDR3 is CASSEGTGGSYEQYF. The CDR3 DNA sequence: TGTGCCAGCAGTGAAGGGACAGGGGGCTCCTACGAGCAGTACTTC.

The chain links TRBV7-6 to TRBJ2-3; the D gene is possibly TRBD1 (8 bases). The V gene lost 5 bases and the J gene lost 4 bases, with 16 bases spanning the gap. The CDR3 is 15 residues long. Per the germline V gene, CDR1 is SGHVS and CDR2 is FNYEAQ. Written as DNA, the CDR3 is TGTGCCAGCAGCGAGTGGACAGGGAGGGCAGATACGCAGTATTTT. Translated, it gives CASSEWTGRADTQYF.

This clone has a handful of counts. The V and J genes are TRBV5-1 and TRBJ1-1; TRBD1 matches at 8 bases. Unmatched junction bases numbered 13, after V lost 3 bases and J lost 3 bases. The CDR3 runs 17 residues. Germline V gene lookup returns CDR1 SGHRS and CDR2 YFSETQ. The CDR3 loop is CASSYGTGFTEYTEAFF. In DNA form, the CDR3 reads TGCGCCAGCAGCTACGGGACAGGCTTCACCGAGTACACTGAAGCTTTCTTT.

The V call is TRBV6-1, the J call TRBJ1-2; TRBD1 matches at 8 bases. This CDR3 is 17 amino acids long. J was trimmed by 0 bases and V by 3 bases; bases with no gene match: 9. Germline CDR1 reads MNHNS; CDR2 reads SASEGT. DNA for the CDR3: TGTGCCAGCAGTGAGGGGATGGGACAGGCCACTAACTATGGCTACACCTTC. This codes for CASSEGMGQATNYGYTF.

The rearrangement joins TRBV6-1 to TRBJ1-6; no definite D call. Per the germline V gene, CDR1 is MNHNS and CDR2 is SASEGT. CDR3 length: 13 residues. The V end lost 6 bases, the J end lost 9 bases, and 12 bases lay between the germline ends. DNA of the CDR3: TGTGCCAGCAGGGCCTTAGAGGCTTCACCCCTCCACTTT. Translated: CASRALEASPLHF.

The chain couples TRBV28 to TRBJ1-2; D possibly corresponds to TRBD1 (6 bases). The CDR3 runs 16 residues. With 8 bases removed from V and 8 bases from J, the gap between germline ends came to 27 bases. CDR1 and CDR2 (germline): MDHEN, SYDVKM. This CDR3 reads CASPNPIGGAGLGYTF. CDR3 bases: TGTGCCAGCCCCAACCCCATCGGGGGGGCTGGACTCGGCTACACCTTC.